This T cell receptor (beta chain) was sequenced in a study of shared clonotypes between healthy human individuals. To note about this clone: The antigen remains undetermined.

V was shortened by 3 bases and J by 5 bases, with 13 bases between the two germline ends. The CDR3 contains 14 residues. Germline V CDR1 and CDR2: MGHRA, YSYEKL. Sequencing was performed with immunoSEQ multiplex PCR; in TCRdb, only in-frame clones are kept and a portion is missing. Among about 2 million clones listed, about 95% were seen once. Whole-study results and caveats: Naive subsets usually exceeded memory subsets in estimated richness. Shared clonotypes: 4.5% to 6% naive CD4, about 3.3% naive CD8, 2.3% memory CD4, around 0.4% memory CD8.

As defined, naive CD8 cells were CD45RO-negative and positively selected for CCR7, with terminally differentiated effector memory CD45RA+ cells excluded. The sequence derives from a man aged 18 to 30 in good health. The sequencing input was naive CD8+ T cells sorted from blood. The J gene is TRBJ2-5, the V gene TRBV4-1; no clear D. The chain's CDR3 is CASSHVGPVETQYF. For the CDR3, the DNA is TGCGCCAGCAGCCACGTCGGGCCCGTTGAGACCCAGTACTTC.